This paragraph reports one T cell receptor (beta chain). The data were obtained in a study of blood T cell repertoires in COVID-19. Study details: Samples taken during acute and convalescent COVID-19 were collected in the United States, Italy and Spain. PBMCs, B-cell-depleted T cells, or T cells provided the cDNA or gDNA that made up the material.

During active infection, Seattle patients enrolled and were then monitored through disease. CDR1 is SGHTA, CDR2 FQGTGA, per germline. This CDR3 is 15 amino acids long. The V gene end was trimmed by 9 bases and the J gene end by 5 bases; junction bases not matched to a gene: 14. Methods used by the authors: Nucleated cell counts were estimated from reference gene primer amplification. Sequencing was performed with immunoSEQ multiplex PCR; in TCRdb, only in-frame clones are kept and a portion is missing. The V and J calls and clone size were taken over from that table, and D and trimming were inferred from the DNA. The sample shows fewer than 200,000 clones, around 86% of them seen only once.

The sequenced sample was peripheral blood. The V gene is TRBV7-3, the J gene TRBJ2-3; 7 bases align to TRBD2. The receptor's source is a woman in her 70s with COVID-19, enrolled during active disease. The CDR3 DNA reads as TGTGCCAGTGGGCCGGAGGGAGGGCCCAAAGATACGCAGTATTTT. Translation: CASGPEGGPKDTQYF.